This T cell receptor beta chain was sequenced during a study of patients and donors after allogeneic stem cell transplantation. The CDR3 loop spans 17 amino acids. Germline loops: CDR1 MDHEN, CDR2 SYDVKM. Deletions cut 2 bases from V and 4 bases from J, with 17 bases between. TCRdb redid the calling of the RT-PCR reads with MiXCR, one entry per CDR3 protein. The table lists 150,000 to 250,000 distinct CDR3 sequences, around two fifths of them singletons. Material: blood, either unsorted or a sorted T cell fraction (not recorded which). The TCR comes from a human donor who was either an allogeneic HSCT recipient or a stem cell or donor lymphocyte infusion donor (not recorded which). It is not recorded whose cells these are; they may come from a transplant donor. V usage is TRBV28 and J usage is TRBJ2-2; no definite D call. The CDR3 spells CASSLTAPAGVTGELFF. As DNA, the CDR3 is TGTGCCAGCAGTTTAACGGCCCCCGCTGGGGTCACCGGGGAGCTGTTTTTT.